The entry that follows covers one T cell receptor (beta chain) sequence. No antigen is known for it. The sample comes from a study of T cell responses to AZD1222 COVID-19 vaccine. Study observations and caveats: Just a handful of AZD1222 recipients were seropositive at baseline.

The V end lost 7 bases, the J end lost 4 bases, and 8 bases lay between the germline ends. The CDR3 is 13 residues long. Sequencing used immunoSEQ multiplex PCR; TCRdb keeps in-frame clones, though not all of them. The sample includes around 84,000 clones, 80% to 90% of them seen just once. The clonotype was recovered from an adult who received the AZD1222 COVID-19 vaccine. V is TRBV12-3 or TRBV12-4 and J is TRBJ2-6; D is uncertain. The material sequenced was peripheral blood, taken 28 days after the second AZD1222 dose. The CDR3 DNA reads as TGTGCCAGCAAACCAACAGGGGCCAACGTCCTGACTTTC. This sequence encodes CASKPTGANVLTF.